Listed here are 9 T cell receptor beta chains from one sample, sequenced in a study of blood T cell repertoires in COVID-19. Clones were sequenced by immunoSEQ multiplex PCR, and TCRdb holds only the in-frame ones, with some missing. The table includes 150,000 to 200,000 clones, approximately 86% detected once. The specimen sequenced was peripheral blood. The receptor source for this set is a man aged 45-65 years with active or convalescent COVID-19.

The chain joins TRBV28 to TRBJ1-4; tentative D call: TRBD1 (6 bases). The CDR3 runs to 12 residues. CDR1 and CDR2 from the germline V gene are MDHEN and SYDVKM. V lost 4 bases and J 6 bases, leaving 6 bases between the germline ends. CDR3 sequence: CASSSGDEKLFF. The CDR3 DNA reads as TGTGCCAGCAGTTCAGGGGATGAAAAACTGTTTTTT.

This sequence joins TRBV4-3 and TRBJ1-5; D might be TRBD1 (6 bases). Deletions cut 0 bases from V and 3 bases from J, with 15 bases between. The germline gives CDR1 LGHNA, CDR2 YSLEER. The CDR3 contains 17 residues. CDR3 region: CASSQEPRQAPNQPQHF. The CDR3 DNA reads TGCGCCAGCAGCCAAGAACCCCGACAGGCTCCCAATCAGCCCCAGCATTTT.

The rearrangement joins TRBV19 to TRBJ1-2; perhaps TRBD1 as D (5 bases). V shed 7 bases and J shed 1 base, with 10 bases lying between them. The germline gives CDR1 LNHDA, CDR2 SQIVND (reference sequence). The CDR3 has 13 amino acids. The CDR3 here is CASTLRDNYGYTF. In DNA form, the CDR3 reads TGTGCCAGTACCCTCAGGGATAACTATGGCTACACCTTC.

This rearrangement joins TRBV6-5 to TRBJ1-2; 7 positions match TRBD1. Germline CDR1 is MNHEY and CDR2 is SVGAGI. V lost 6 bases and J lost 8; bases outside the gene matches: 12. The CDR3 totals 14 residues. The CDR3 here is CASSLTGSVYGYTF. Here the CDR3 DNA reads TGTGCCAGCAGCTTGACAGGGTCTGTCTACGGCTACACCTTC.

This sequence joins TRBV9 and TRBJ1-4; perhaps TRBD1 as D (5 bases). Trimming left V 4 bases short and J 4 bases short, with 14 bases between. Germline CDR1 is SGDLS and CDR2 is YYNGEE. The CDR3 covers 15 residues. The CDR3 DNA is TGTGCCAGCAGCATAGCAGGGTCTGTTAATGAAAAACTGTTTTTT. Its translation: CASSIAGSVNEKLFF.

The V and J genes are TRBV6-5 and TRBJ1-3, with D possibly matching TRBD1 (6 bases). With 4 bases removed from V and 0 bases from J, the gap between germline ends came to 13 bases. This CDR3 has 16 amino acids. Germline CDR1 reads MNHEY; CDR2 reads SVGAGI. The CDR3 loop is CASSFNRATSGNTIYF. The CDR3 DNA is TGTGCCAGCAGTTTCAACAGGGCCACCTCTGGAAACACCATATATTTT.

The chain uses TRBV19 and TRBJ2-7; D perhaps matches TRBD1 (7 bases). The germline V and J ends were trimmed by 3 bases and 3 bases, with 15 bases remaining between them. Germline V gene lookup returns CDR1 LNHDA and CDR2 SQIVND (reference sequence). This CDR3 contains 15 residues. The CDR3 bases are TGTGCCAGTAGTATTTCGGCAGGGGGGTTCTACGAGCAGTACTTC. It encodes CASSISAGGFYEQYF.

This chain connects TRBV5-1 to TRBJ2-6; perhaps TRBD2 as D (6 bases). Trimming left V 0 bases short and J 2 bases short, with 6 bases between. The CDR3 runs to 15 residues. Germline lookup yields CDR1 SGHRS and CDR2 YFSETQ. The CDR3 here is CASSLGLAGANVLTF. The CDR3 bases are TGCGCCAGCAGCTTGGGACTAGCTGGGGCCAACGTCCTGACTTTC.

The J gene is TRBJ2-5, the V gene TRBV19, with a weak D call TRBD2 (5 bases). Germline loops: CDR1 LNHDA, CDR2 SQIVND (reference sequence). The CDR3 consists of 14 residues. Trimming removed 6 bases at V and 4 bases at J, with 15 bases between. CDR3 in DNA: TGTGCCAGTAGGGTCTCGCGGGCGGGAGAGACCCAGTACTTC. Amino acids: CASRVSRAGETQYF.